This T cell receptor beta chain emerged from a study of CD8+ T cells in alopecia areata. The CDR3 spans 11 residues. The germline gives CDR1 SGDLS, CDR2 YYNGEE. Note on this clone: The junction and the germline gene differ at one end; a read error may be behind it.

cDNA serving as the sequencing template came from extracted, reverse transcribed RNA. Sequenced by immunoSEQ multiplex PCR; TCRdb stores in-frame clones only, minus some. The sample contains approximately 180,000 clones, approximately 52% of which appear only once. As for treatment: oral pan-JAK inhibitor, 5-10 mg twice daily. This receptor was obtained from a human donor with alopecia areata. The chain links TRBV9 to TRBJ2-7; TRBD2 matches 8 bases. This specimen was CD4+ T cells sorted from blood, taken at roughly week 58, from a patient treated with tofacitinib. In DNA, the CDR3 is TGTGCCAGCAGCGTAGGACTAGCGTGGGGGTTC. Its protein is CASSVGLAWGF.